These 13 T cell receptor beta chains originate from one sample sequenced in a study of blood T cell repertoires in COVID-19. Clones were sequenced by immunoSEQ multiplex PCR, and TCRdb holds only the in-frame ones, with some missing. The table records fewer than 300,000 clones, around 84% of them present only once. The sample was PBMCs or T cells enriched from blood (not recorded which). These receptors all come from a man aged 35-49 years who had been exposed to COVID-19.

In nucleotides, the CDR3 is TGTGCCTGGCTGGGGACAGCCCATTATGGCTACACCTTC. Translating gives CAWLGTAHYGYTF. The chain joins TRBV30 to TRBJ1-2, with 7 bases matching TRBD1. Germline V gives CDR1 GTSNPN, CDR2 SVGIG (reference sequence). CDR3 size: 13 residues. V lost 5 bases to trimming and J lost 5 bases; unmatched junction nucleotides: 8.

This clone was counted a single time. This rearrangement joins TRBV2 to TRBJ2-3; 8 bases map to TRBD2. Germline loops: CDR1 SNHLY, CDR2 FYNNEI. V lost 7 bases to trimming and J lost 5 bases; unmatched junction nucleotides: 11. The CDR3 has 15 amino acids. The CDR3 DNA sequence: TGTGCCAGCAAAGTGCTAGCGGGTACAGGAGATACGCAGTATTTT. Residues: CASKVLAGTGDTQYF.

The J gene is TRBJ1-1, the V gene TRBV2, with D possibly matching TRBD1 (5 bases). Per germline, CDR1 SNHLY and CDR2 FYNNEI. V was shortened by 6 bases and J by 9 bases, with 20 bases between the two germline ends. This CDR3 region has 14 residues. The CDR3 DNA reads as TGTGCCAGCAGGGAGACAGCAACACACCTAAAAGCTTTCTTT. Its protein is CASRETATHLKAFF.

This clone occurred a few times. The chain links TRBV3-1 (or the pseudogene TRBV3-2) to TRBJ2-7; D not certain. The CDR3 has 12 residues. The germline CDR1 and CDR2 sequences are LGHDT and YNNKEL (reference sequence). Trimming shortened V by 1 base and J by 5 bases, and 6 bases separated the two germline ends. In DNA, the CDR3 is TGTGCCAGCAGCCAAGGAGAGAACGAGCAGTACTTC. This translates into CASSQGENEQYF.

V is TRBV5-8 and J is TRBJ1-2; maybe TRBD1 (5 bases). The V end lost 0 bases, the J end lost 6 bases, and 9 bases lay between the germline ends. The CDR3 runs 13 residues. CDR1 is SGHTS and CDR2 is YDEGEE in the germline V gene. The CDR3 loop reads CASSLVGGNGYTF. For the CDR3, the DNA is TGTGCCAGCAGCTTGGTCGGGGGGAATGGCTACACCTTC.

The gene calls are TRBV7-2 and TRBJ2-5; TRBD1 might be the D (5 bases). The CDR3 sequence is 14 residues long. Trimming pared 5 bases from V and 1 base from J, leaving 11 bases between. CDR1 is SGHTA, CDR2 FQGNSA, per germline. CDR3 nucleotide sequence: TGTGCCAGCAGCATTTCAGGGCTCCAAGAGACCCAGTACTTC. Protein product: CASSISGLQETQYF.

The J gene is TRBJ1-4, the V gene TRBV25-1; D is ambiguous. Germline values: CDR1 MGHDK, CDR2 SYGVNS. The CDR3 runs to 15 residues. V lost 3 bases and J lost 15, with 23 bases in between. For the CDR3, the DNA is TGTGCCAGCAGTGATTCTGGGAGGGCCAGACGAGGAGTGTTTTTT. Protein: CASSDSGRARRGVFF.

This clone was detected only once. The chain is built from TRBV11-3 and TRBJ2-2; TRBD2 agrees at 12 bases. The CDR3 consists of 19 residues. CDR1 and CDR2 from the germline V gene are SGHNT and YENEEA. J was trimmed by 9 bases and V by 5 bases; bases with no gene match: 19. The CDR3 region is CASSPRKKTSGRWSRELFF. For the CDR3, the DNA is TGTGCCAGCAGCCCTCGAAAAAAGACTAGCGGGAGATGGTCAAGGGAGCTGTTTTTT.

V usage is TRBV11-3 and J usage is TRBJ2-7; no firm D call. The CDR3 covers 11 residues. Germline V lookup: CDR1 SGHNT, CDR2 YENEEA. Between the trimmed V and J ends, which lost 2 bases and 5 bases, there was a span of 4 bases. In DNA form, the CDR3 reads TGTGCCAGCAGCTTATCCGACGAGCAGTACTTC. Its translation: CASSLSDEQYF.

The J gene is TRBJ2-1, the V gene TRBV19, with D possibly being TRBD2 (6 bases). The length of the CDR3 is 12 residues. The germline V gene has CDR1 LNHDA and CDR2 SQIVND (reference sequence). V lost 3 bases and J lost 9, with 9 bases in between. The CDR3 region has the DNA TGTGCCAGTAGTATCCGGGGGAGTGAGCAGTTCTTC. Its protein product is CASSIRGSEQFF.

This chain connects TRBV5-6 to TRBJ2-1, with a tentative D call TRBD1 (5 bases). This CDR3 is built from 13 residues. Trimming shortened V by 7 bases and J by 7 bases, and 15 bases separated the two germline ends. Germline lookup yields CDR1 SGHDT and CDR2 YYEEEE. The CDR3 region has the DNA TGTGCCAGCCAACCTGGGGCAATGAATGAGCAGTTCTTC. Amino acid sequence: CASQPGAMNEQFF.

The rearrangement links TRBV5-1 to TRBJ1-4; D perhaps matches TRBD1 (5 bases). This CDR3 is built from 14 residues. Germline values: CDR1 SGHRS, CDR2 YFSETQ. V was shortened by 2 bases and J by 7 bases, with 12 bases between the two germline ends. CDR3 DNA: TGCGCCAGCAGCTTTCAGTCAAGGGGTGAAAAACTGTTTTTT. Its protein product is CASSFQSRGEKLFF. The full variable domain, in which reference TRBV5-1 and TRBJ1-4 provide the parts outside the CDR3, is KAGVTQTPRYLIKTRGQQVTLSCSPISGHRSVSWYQQTPGQGLQFLFEYFSETQRNKGNFPGRFSGRQFSNSRSEMNVSTLELGDSALYLCASSFQSRGEKLFFGSGTQLSVL.

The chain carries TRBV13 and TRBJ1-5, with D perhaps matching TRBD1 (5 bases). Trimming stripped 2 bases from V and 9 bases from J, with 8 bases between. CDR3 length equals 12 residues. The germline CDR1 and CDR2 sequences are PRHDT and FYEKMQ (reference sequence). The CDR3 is CASSLLGGPQHF. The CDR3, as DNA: TGTGCCAGCAGCTTATTGGGGGGGCCCCAGCATTTT.